Sequencing of this T cell receptor beta chain was carried out in a study of cytomegalovirus exposure and HLA in healthy donors. V was clipped by 1 base and J by 8 bases; unmatched bases: 16. The length of the CDR3 is 18 residues. Germline CDR1 and CDR2: SGHTA and FQGNSA. The PCR ran on 60 Vbeta and 13 Jbeta primers. The data were produced by immunoSEQ multiplex PCR, yet TCRdb's version contains in-frame clones alone and is incomplete. The sample has 80,000 to 90,000 clones, more than 60% seen once. The chain joins TRBV7-2 to TRBJ2-3; 9 bases align to TRBD2. The sequence was collected from a man aged 30-40 years in good health and CMV-seronegative. Sequencing was done on a sample of PBMCs. The chain's CDR3 is CASSLDPAGGPTGATQYF. The DNA of the CDR3 is TGTGCCAGCAGCTTAGATCCAGCGGGGGGTCCAACCGGCGCTACGCAGTATTTT.